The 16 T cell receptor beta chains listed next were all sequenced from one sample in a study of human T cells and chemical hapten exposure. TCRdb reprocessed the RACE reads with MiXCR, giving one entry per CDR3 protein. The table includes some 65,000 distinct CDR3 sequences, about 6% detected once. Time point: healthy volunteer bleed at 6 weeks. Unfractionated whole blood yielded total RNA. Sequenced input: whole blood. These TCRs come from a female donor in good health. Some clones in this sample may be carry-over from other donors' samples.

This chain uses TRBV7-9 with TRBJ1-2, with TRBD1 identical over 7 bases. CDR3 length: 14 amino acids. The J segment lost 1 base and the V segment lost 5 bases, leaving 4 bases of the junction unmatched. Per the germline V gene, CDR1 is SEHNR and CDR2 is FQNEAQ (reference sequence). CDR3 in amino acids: CASSPPGGNYGYTF. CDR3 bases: TGTGCCAGCAGCCCCCCAGGGGGTAACTATGGCTACACCTTC.

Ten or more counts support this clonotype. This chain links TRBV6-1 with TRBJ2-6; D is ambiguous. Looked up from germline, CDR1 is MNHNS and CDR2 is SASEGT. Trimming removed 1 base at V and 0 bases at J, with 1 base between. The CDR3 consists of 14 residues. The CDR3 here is CASSEVSGANVLTF. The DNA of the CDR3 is TGTGCCAGCAGTGAAGTCTCTGGGGCCAACGTCCTGACTTTC.

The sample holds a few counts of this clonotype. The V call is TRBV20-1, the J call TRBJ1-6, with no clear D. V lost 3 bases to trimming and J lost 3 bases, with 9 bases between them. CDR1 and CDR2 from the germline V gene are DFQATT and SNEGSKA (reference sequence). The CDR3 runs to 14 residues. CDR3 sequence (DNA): TGCAGTGCTAGTGAGGACTTCTATAATTCACCCCTCCACTTT. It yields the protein CSASEDFYNSPLHF.

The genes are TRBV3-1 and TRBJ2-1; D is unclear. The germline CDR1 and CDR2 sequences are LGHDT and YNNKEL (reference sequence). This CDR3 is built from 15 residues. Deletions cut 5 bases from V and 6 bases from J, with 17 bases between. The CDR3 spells CASSYPTSSGNEQFF. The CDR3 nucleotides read TGTGCCAGCAGCTACCCTACCTCGTCGGGCAATGAGCAGTTCTTC.

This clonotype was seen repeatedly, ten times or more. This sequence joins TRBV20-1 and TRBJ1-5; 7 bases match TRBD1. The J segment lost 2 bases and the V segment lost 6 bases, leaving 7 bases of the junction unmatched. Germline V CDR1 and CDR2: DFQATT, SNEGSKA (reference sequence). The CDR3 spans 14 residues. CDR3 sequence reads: CSAQGGYGNQPQHF. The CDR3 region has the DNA TGCAGTGCCCAAGGGGGCTATGGCAATCAGCCCCAGCATTTT.

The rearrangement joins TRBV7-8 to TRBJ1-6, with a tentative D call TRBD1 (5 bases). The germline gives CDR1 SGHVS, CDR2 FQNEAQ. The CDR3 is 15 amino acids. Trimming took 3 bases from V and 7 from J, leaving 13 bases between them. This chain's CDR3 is CASSFEGTANSPLHF. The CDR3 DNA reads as TGTGCCAGCAGCTTTGAAGGGACGGCGAATTCACCCCTCCACTTT.

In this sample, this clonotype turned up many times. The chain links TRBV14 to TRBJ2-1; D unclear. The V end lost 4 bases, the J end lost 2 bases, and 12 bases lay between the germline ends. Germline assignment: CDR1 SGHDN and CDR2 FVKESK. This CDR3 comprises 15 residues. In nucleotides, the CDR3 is TGTGCCAGCAGCCCCCTCGTCGGAGCCTACAATGAGCAGTTCTTC. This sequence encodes CASSPLVGAYNEQFF.

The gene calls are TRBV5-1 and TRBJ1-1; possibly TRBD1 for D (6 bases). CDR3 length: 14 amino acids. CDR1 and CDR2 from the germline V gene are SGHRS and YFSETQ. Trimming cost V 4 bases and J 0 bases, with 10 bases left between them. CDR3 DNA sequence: TGCGCCAGCAGCCCGGACAGACTGAACACTGAAGCTTTCTTT. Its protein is CASSPDRLNTEAFF. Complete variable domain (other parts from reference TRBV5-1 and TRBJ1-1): KAGVTQTPRYLIKTRGQQVTLSCSPISGHRSVSWYQQTPGQGLQFLFEYFSETQRNKGNFPGRFSGRQFSNSRSEMNVSTLELGDSALYLCASSPDRLNTEAFFGQGTRLTVV.

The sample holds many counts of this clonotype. CDR3 in DNA: TGTGCCAGCAGCCGCCCGGGACAGGGGGGGAATGAGCAGTTCTTC. Encoded protein: CASSRPGQGGNEQFF. The chain carries TRBV14 and TRBJ2-1; 11 nucleotides agree with TRBD1. The ends lost 4 bases at V and 7 bases at J; junction bases unmatched: 6. The germline V gene has CDR1 SGHDN and CDR2 FVKESK. The CDR3 totals 15 residues. The complete variable domain, with remaining parts taken from reference TRBV14 and TRBJ2-1, reads EAGVTQFPSHSVIEKGQTVTLRCDPISGHDNLYWYRRVMGKEIKFLLHFVKESKQDESGMPNNRFLAERTGGTYSTLKVQPAELEDSGVYFCASSRPGQGGNEQFFGPGTRLTVL.

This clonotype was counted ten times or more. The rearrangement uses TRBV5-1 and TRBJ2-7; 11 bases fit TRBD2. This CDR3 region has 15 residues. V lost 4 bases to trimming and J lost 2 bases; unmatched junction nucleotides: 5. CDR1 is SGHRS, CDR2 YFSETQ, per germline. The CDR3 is CASSDGLAGAYEQYF. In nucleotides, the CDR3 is TGCGCCAGCAGCGACGGACTAGCGGGTGCCTACGAGCAGTACTTC.

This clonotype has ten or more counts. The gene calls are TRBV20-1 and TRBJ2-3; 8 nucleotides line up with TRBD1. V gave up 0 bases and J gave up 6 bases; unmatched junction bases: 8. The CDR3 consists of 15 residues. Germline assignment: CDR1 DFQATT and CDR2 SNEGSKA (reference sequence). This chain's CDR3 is CSARDQGQAHDTQYF. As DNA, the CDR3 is TGCAGTGCTAGAGATCAGGGACAGGCACATGATACGCAGTATTTT.

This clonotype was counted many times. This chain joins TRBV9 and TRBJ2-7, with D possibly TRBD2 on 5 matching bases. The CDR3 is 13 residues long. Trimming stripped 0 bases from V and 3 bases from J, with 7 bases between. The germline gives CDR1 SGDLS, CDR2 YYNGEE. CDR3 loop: CASSVGGSYEQYF. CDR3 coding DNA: TGTGCCAGCAGCGTAGGAGGGAGCTACGAGCAGTACTTC. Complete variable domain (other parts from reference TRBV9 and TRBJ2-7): DSGVTQTPKHLITATGQRVTLRCSPRSGDLSVYWYQQSLDQGLQFLIQYYNGEERAKGNILERFSAQQFPDLHSELNLSSLELGDSALYFCASSVGGSYEQYFGPGTRLTVT.

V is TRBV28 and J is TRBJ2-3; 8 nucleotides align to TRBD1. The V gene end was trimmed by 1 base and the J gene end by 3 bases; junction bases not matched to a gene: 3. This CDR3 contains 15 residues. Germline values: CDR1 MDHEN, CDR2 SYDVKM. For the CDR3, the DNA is TGTGCCAGCAGTTTATACAGGGGGTTGACAGATACGCAGTATTTT. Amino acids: CASSLYRGLTDTQYF.

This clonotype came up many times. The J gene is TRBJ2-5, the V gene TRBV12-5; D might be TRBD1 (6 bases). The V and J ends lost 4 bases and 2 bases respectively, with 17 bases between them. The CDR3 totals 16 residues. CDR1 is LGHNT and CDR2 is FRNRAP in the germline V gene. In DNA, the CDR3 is TGTGCTAGTGGTTCATCCACCCAGGGGTATCAAGAGACCCAGTACTTC. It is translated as CASGSSTQGYQETQYF.

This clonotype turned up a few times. CDR3 residues: CASSLQSSNQPQHF. CDR3 DNA sequence: TGTGCCAGCAGCTTGCAGAGTAGCAATCAGCCCCAGCATTTT. The chain has TRBV5-6 and TRBJ1-5, with D unclear. This CDR3 comprises 14 residues. Trimming removed 1 base from V and 0 bases from J, with 5 bases in between. CDR1 is SGHDT and CDR2 is YYEEEE in the germline V gene.

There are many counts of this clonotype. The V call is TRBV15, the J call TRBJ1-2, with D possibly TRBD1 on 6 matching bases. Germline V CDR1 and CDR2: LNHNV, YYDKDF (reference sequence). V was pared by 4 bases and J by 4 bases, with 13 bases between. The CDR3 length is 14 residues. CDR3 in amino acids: CATSIAGEIYGYTF. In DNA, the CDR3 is TGTGCCACCAGCATCGCAGGGGAGATCTATGGCTACACCTTC.